One and the same sample provided the 27 T cell receptor beta chains below, sequenced in a study of blood T cell repertoires in COVID-19. Here immunoSEQ multiplex PCR was the method, and the copy in TCRdb shows in-frame clones only, minus some. The sample has approximately 150,000 clones; approximately 82% are singletons. Material for sequencing was peripheral blood. The receptors were sampled from a woman aged 70-85 years who had recovered from COVID-19.

The V gene is TRBV27, the J gene TRBJ2-7, with D possibly TRBD2 on 6 matching bases. There are 17 residues in the CDR3. The germline V and J ends were trimmed by 7 bases and 1 base, with 23 bases remaining between them. Germline CDR1 and CDR2: MNHEY and SMNVEV (reference sequence). CDR3 in DNA: TGTGCCAGCAAGAACCGCGGGACGACTTGGAGGTCCTACGAGCAGTACTTC. This codes for CASKNRGTTWRSYEQYF.

The chain combines TRBV6-5 with TRBJ1-5; the D gene is possibly TRBD1 (5 bases). V gave up 11 bases and J gave up 0 bases, with 14 bases separating them. There are 14 residues in the CDR3. Looked up from germline, CDR1 is MNHEY and CDR2 is SVGAGI. The CDR3 bases are TGTGCCCTGGGGCACAGATATAGCAATCAGCCCCAGCATTTT. Encoded protein: CALGHRYSNQPQHF.

This chain joins TRBV6-5 and TRBJ1-2; D unclear. Trimming took 5 bases from V and 8 from J, leaving 12 bases between them. Germline CDR1 is MNHEY and CDR2 is SVGAGI. This CDR3 comprises 12 residues. DNA of the CDR3: TGTGCCAGCAGTACCCGGGCGGGAGGCTACACCTTC. Translation: CASSTRAGGYTF.

The chain links TRBV6-1 to TRBJ1-6; no firm D call. The V and J ends lost 2 bases and 9 bases respectively, with 17 bases between them. CDR3 size: 16 residues. Germline values: CDR1 MNHNS, CDR2 SASEGT. The chain's CDR3 is CASSEIDGLRGSPLHF. DNA for the CDR3: TGTGCCAGCAGTGAAATTGACGGCCTCCGCGGTTCACCCCTCCACTTT.

This chain uses TRBV28 with TRBJ2-7, with 8 bases lining up with TRBD2. Germline V gives CDR1 MDHEN, CDR2 SYDVKM. Losses at the gene ends were 1 base for V and 3 bases for J; bases not matched to a gene: 8. This CDR3 contains 16 residues. The CDR3: CASSLSRAGALYEQYF. The CDR3 coding sequence is TGTGCCAGCAGTTTATCCCGAGCGGGAGCCCTCTACGAGCAGTACTTC.

V and J are TRBV6-2 or TRBV6-3 and TRBJ1-1; 8 nucleotides match TRBD1. Germline CDR1 and CDR2: MNHEY and SVGEGT. This CDR3 region has 17 residues. V trimming: 3 bases; J trimming: 0 bases; junction bases outside the gene matches: 9. CDR3 nucleotides: TGTGCCAGCAGTTATCGGCAGGGGGCCAGGATGAACACTGAAGCTTTCTTT. As protein: CASSYRQGARMNTEAFF.

J is TRBJ1-2 and V is TRBV12-3 or TRBV12-4; D remains ambiguous. CDR3 length equals 12 residues. V was shortened by 5 bases and J by 12 bases, with 16 bases between the two germline ends. The CDR3 protein is CASSRGTLINTF. In DNA, the CDR3 is TGTGCCAGCAGTCGCGGCACTCTTATCAACACCTTC.

CDR3 DNA: TGTGCCAGCAGTGAAGGGCCCTCTCGAGGGCAGTACTTC. It is translated as CASSEGPSRGQYF. The chain links TRBV2 to TRBJ2-7, with D uncertain. CDR3 length: 13 residues. Trimming took off 1 base at V and 9 bases at J, with 13 bases between the two ends. The germline V gene encodes CDR1 SNHLY and CDR2 FYNNEI.

The genes are TRBV27 and TRBJ1-2; D gene ambiguous. Per the germline V gene, CDR1 is MNHEY and CDR2 is SMNVEV (reference sequence). Trimming stripped 6 bases from V and 5 bases from J, with 13 bases between. This CDR3 spans 13 amino acids. The CDR3 bases are TGTGCCAGCAGCCCAACTGTCGGGTATGGCTACACCTTC. Its protein product is CASSPTVGYGYTF.

V gene TRBV7-9 combines with J gene TRBJ1-4; 9 nucleotides line up with TRBD1. CDR1 is SEHNR, CDR2 FQNEAQ, per germline (reference sequence). J was trimmed by 7 bases and V by 11 bases; bases with no gene match: 8. This CDR3 spans 13 amino acids. This CDR3 is CASGTGRSEKLFF. As DNA, the CDR3 is TGTGCCTCCGGGACAGGGCGGAGTGAAAAACTGTTTTTT.

The rearrangement links TRBV5-1 to TRBJ1-2; 10 nucleotides line up with TRBD1. Germline CDR1 and CDR2: SGHRS and YFSETQ. The V and J ends lost 6 bases and 7 bases, in that order; junction bases with no gene match: 15. CDR3 length equals 16 residues. The chain's CDR3 is CASTIGTGQGLVGYTF. DNA of the CDR3: TGCGCCAGCACCATAGGGACGGGACAGGGGTTGGTTGGCTACACCTTC.

The V call is TRBV18, the J call TRBJ2-7; 10 nucleotides align to TRBD2. V lost 2 bases, J lost 3 bases, and 1 base stayed unmatched. The CDR3 is 14 residues long. Looked up from germline, CDR1 is KGHSH and CDR2 is LQKENI. The CDR3 region is CASSPTSGDYEQYF. The DNA of the CDR3 is TGTGCCAGCTCACCAACTAGCGGGGACTACGAGCAGTACTTC.

The V and J genes are TRBV5-4 and TRBJ1-1; D possibly corresponds to TRBD1 (6 bases). V was trimmed by 4 bases and J by 1 base, leaving 17 bases between them. The length of the CDR3 is 16 residues. The germline V gene has CDR1 SGHNT and CDR2 YYREEE (reference sequence). The CDR3 region has the DNA TGTGCCAGCAGCCCCAGGCTGGGCAGGGGGAACACTGAAGCTTTCTTT. This translates into CASSPRLGRGNTEAFF.

The chain has TRBV6-5 and TRBJ2-7; D perhaps matches TRBD1 (6 bases). The CDR3 consists of 14 residues. CDR1 is MNHEY and CDR2 is SVGAGI in the germline V gene. Trimming removed 2 bases from V and 1 base from J, with 9 bases in between. CDR3 protein: CASSYGGRSYEQYF. CDR3 sequence (DNA): TGTGCCAGCAGTTACGGGGGCCGTTCCTACGAGCAGTACTTC.

The chain carries TRBV4-3 and TRBJ2-2; tentative D call: TRBD2 (6 bases). The CDR3 extends over 18 amino acids. CDR1 is LGHNA and CDR2 is YSLEER in the germline V gene. Trimming cost V 0 bases and J 4 bases, with 18 bases left between them. CDR3 amino acids: CASSQDVPTSHGTGELFF. The CDR3 nucleotides are TGCGCCAGCAGCCAAGATGTCCCCACTAGCCATGGCACCGGGGAGCTGTTTTTT.

The chain employs TRBV2 and TRBJ2-1; 14 nucleotides align to TRBD2. The V gene's germline CDR1 is SNHLY and CDR2 FYNNEI. V lost 6 bases, J lost 14 bases, and 12 bases stayed unmatched. The CDR3 has 15 amino acids. CDR3 sequence reads: CASSPGLAGERREFF. In DNA form, the CDR3 reads TGTGCCAGCAGCCCGGGACTAGCGGGAGAGAGAAGGGAGTTCTTC.

The chain employs TRBV7-3 and TRBJ2-2; 8 bases are shared with TRBD2. The V gene's germline CDR1 is SGHTA and CDR2 FQGTGA. V shed 5 bases and J 5 bases; nucleotides not matched to a gene: 10. The CDR3 runs to 16 residues. The CDR3 DNA reads TGTGCCAGCAGCCCTAGTTCGGCGGGAGGTACCGGGGAGCTGTTTTTT. It encodes CASSPSSAGGTGELFF.

This clone has a single count. The chain recombines TRBV18 with TRBJ1-2; TRBD1 might be the D (5 bases). CDR1 and CDR2 from the germline V gene are KGHSH and LQKENI. There are 13 residues in the CDR3. Trimming pared 6 bases from V and 4 bases from J, leaving 12 bases between. In DNA, the CDR3 is TGTGCCAGCTCTCCCCGGGGGGGCTATGGCTACACCTTC. Translated, it gives CASSPRGGYGYTF.

The chain employs TRBV12-3 or TRBV12-4 and TRBJ1-5; no firm D call. The CDR3 length is 12 residues. V was clipped by 3 bases and J by 5 bases, with 5 bases between them. The CDR3 nucleotides are TGTGCCAGCAGTTTCCGTTATCAGCCCCAGCATTTT. Translated: CASSFRYQPQHF.

This clone appeared once. The identical CDR3 is also encoded by other nucleotide sequences in the sample. This chain joins TRBV29-1 and TRBJ2-3; tentative D call: TRBD2 (5 bases). Between the trimmed V and J ends, which lost 8 bases and 6 bases, there was a span of 15 bases. The CDR3 extends over 12 amino acids. CDR1 and CDR2 (germline): SQVTM, ANQGSEA. In DNA, the CDR3 is TGCAGCCACGGAGGTCCCCTGGATACGCAGTATTTT. Its translation is CSHGGPLDTQYF.

With regard to this clone: The same CDR3 is also encoded by other DNA sequences in this sample. The chain links TRBV3-1 (or the pseudogene TRBV3-2) to TRBJ2-3, with TRBD2 matching 8 bases. The CDR3 has 15 amino acids. Germline values: CDR1 LGHDT, CDR2 YNNKEL (reference sequence). V lost 4 bases and J lost 1; bases outside the gene matches: 4. The CDR3 sequence is CASSPRGGGTDTQYF. CDR3 sequence (DNA): TGTGCCAGCAGCCCCCGGGGGGGCGGCACAGATACGCAGTATTTT.

This clone was seen once. The chain links TRBV3-1 (or the pseudogene TRBV3-2) to TRBJ1-4, with TRBD1 matching over 9 bases. Germline V CDR1 and CDR2: LGHDT, YNNKEL (reference sequence). With V trimmed by 6 bases and J by 8 bases, 10 bases remained unmatched. The CDR3 has 15 residues. Here the CDR3 DNA reads TGTGCCAGCAGTCGAAACAGGGGGCGGGAGGAAAAACTGTTTTTT. Its translation: CASSRNRGREEKLFF.

This sequence joins TRBV18 and TRBJ2-3; TRBD2 agrees at 10 bases. V was clipped by 3 bases and J by 1 base; unmatched bases: 4. The CDR3 extends over 16 amino acids. The germline CDR1 and CDR2 sequences are KGHSH and LQKENI. CDR3 in DNA: TGTGCCAGCTCACCGACTAGCGGGTTGGGCACAGATACGCAGTATTTT. It encodes CASSPTSGLGTDTQYF.

The genes are TRBV28 and TRBJ2-1, with 7 bases fitting TRBD2. After removal of 3 bases from V and 6 bases from J, the junction contained 8 bases not matched to a gene. This CDR3 spans 15 amino acids. Germline CDR1 reads MDHEN; CDR2 reads SYDVKM. The CDR3 sequence: CASSLMSGMRNEQFF. The CDR3 bases are TGTGCCAGCAGTTTGATGAGCGGGATGCGCAATGAGCAGTTCTTC. The full variable domain, in which reference TRBV28 and TRBJ2-1 provide the parts outside the CDR3, is DVKVTQSSRYLVKRTGEKVFLECVQDMDHENMFWYRQDPGLGLRLIYFSYDVKMKEKGDIPEGYSVSREKKERFSLILESASTNQTSMYLCASSLMSGMRNEQFFGPGTRLTVL.

The table lists this clone with a few counts. CDR3: CASSQYGSSYEQYF. CDR3 nucleotides: TGTGCCAGCAGCCAATATGGCAGCTCCTACGAGCAGTACTTC. V usage is TRBV16 and J usage is TRBJ2-7, with D hard to call. This CDR3 contains 14 residues. The germline V gene has CDR1 KGHSY and CDR2 FQNENV. Deletions cut 1 base from V and 0 bases from J, with 7 bases between.

This rearrangement joins TRBV20-1 to TRBJ1-2; D call uncertain. The V gene's germline CDR1 is DFQATT and CDR2 SNEGSKA (reference sequence). V was cut by 6 bases and J by 8 bases, with 13 bases left in between. The CDR3 has 11 amino acids. The CDR3 DNA reads as TGCAGTGCGCCCGGATGGGAGGGCTACACCTTC. Amino acid sequence: CSAPGWEGYTF.

This sequence joins TRBV7-2 and TRBJ1-1; weak D call: TRBD1 (6 bases). Trimming took 5 bases from V and 4 from J, leaving 14 bases between them. From germline, CDR1 is SGHTA and CDR2 FQGNSA. There are 14 residues in the CDR3. CDR3 in amino acids: CASSTQGWSTEAFF. CDR3 coding DNA: TGTGCCAGCAGCACACAGGGCTGGAGCACTGAAGCTTTCTTT.